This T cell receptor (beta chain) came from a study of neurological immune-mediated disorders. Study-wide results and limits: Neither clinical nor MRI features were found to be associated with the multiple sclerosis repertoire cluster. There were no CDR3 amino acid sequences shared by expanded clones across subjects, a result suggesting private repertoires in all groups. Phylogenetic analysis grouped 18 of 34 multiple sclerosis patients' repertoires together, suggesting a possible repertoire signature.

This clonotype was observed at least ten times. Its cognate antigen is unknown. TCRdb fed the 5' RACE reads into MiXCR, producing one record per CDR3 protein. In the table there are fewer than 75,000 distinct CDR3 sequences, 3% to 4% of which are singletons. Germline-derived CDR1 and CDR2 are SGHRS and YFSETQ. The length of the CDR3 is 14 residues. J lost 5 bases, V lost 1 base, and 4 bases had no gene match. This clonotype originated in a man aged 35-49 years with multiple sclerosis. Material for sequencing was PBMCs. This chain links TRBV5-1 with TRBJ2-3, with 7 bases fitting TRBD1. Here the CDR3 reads CASSLTQGEDTQYF. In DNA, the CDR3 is TGCGCCAGCAGCTTGACCCAGGGGGAAGATACGCAGTATTTT.